One sample yielded the 10 T cell receptor beta chains listed below, sequenced in a study of shared clonotypes between healthy human individuals. Sequenced by immunoSEQ multiplex PCR; TCRdb stores in-frame clones only, minus some. The sample carries some 2,400,000 clones, around 95% recorded once. Material: naive CD4+ T cells sorted from blood. The sample's subset: CD45RA+ positively selected. All receptors come from a man aged 18 to 30 in good health.

V and J are TRBV18 and TRBJ2-7; D is ambiguous. CDR1 and CDR2 (germline): KGHSH, LQKENI. The CDR3 covers 15 residues. Trimming took 4 bases from V and 7 from J, leaving 20 bases between them. This CDR3 reads CASSLAGQAYLEQYF. The CDR3 nucleotides are TGTGCCAGCTCACTTGCAGGCCAAGCTTATTTGGAGCAGTACTTC. Filled out from reference TRBV18 and TRBJ2-7, the complete variable domain reads NAGVMQNPRHLVRRRGQEARLRCSPMKGHSHVYWYRQLPEEGLKFMVYLQKENIIDESGMPKERFSAEFPKEGPSILRIQQVVRGDSAAYFCASSLAGQAYLEQYFGPGTRLTVT.

This clone is a singleton in its sample. The chain couples TRBV5-1 to TRBJ1-1, with 7 bases that match TRBD1. This CDR3 is built from 15 residues. Germline V gene sequence: CDR1 SGHRS, CDR2 YFSETQ. J lost 5 bases, V lost 4 bases, and 11 bases had no gene match. The chain's CDR3 is CASSLLSGGLTEAFF. CDR3 in DNA: TGCGCCAGCAGCCTGCTCTCAGGGGGTTTGACTGAAGCTTTCTTT.

For this clone: One end of the junction fails to match germline, which may point to a read error. This rearrangement joins TRBV7-2 to TRBJ2-1; D ambiguous. Per the germline V gene, CDR1 is SGHTA and CDR2 is FQGNSA. This CDR3 has 13 residues. For the CDR3, the DNA is TGTGCTAGCAGCTTAGGTGCAGCCGAACGGCAGTTCTTC. The encoded protein is CASSLGAAERQFF.

On this clone itself: The same CDR3 can be traced to other DNA sequences in this sample. This chain uses TRBV6-5 with TRBJ2-1; D is uncertain. CDR3 length: 15 amino acids. V lost 0 bases, J lost 2 bases, and 8 bases lay in between. Per the germline V gene, CDR1 is MNHEY and CDR2 is SVGAGI. CDR3 nucleotide sequence: TGTGCCAGCAGTTACTCGATACCAGCCTACAATGAGCAGTTCTTC. It translates to CASSYSIPAYNEQFF.

A single count supports this clone. This chain uses TRBV27 with TRBJ1-4; 8 bases fit TRBD1. Germline CDR1 is MNHEY and CDR2 is SMNVEV (reference sequence). The CDR3 is 20 residues long. The trim removed 5 bases at V and 0 bases at J, leaving 17 bases unmatched. The CDR3 is CASSPARTGPHLSTNEKLFF. The CDR3 bases are TGTGCCAGCAGTCCCGCTCGGACAGGGCCCCATCTTTCAACTAATGAAAAACTGTTTTTT.

This chain joins TRBV5-1 and TRBJ2-6, with 9 bases matching TRBD1. This CDR3 is 18 amino acids long. Germline V lookup: CDR1 SGHRS, CDR2 YFSETQ. The ends lost 3 bases at V and 1 base at J; junction bases unmatched: 8. The CDR3 DNA reads as TGCGCCAGCAGCTCCGCAACCGGACAGGGGTCTGGGGCCAACGTCCTGACTTTC. This codes for CASSSATGQGSGANVLTF. Complete variable domain (other parts from reference TRBV5-1 and TRBJ2-6): KAGVTQTPRYLIKTRGQQVTLSCSPISGHRSVSWYQQTPGQGLQFLFEYFSETQRNKGNFPGRFSGRQFSNSRSEMNVSTLELGDSALYLCASSSATGQGSGANVLTFGAGSRLTVL.

The rearrangement joins TRBV5-6 to TRBJ1-1; D is unresolved. The ends were cut back, 1 base at V and 6 bases at J, with 4 bases in the middle. The V gene's germline CDR1 is SGHDT and CDR2 YYEEEE. The CDR3 totals 11 residues. CDR3 sequence (DNA): TGTGCCAGCAGCTTGTTTGCTGAAGCTTTCTTT. The encoded protein is CASSLFAEAFF. Full variable domain (outside the CDR3, taken from reference TRBV5-6 and TRBJ1-1): DAGVTQSPTHLIKTRGQQVTLRCSPKSGHDTVSWYQQALGQGPQFIFQYYEEEERQRGNFPDRFSGHQFPNYSSELNVNALLLGDSALYLCASSLFAEAFFGQGTRLTVV.

A note on this clone: At one end, the junction sequence differs from germline, possibly due to a read error. This chain uses TRBV29-1 with TRBJ2-2; 8 positions match TRBD1. CDR3 length equals 12 residues. In germline, CDR1 is SQVTM, CDR2 ANQGSEA. CDR3 region: CSTGEDTGELFF. The CDR3 coding sequence is TGTTCGACAGGGGAGGACACCGGGGAGCTGTTTTTT.

The chain joins TRBV18 to TRBJ2-7; 7 positions match TRBD1. Looked up from germline, CDR1 is KGHSH and CDR2 is LQKENI. This CDR3 comprises 14 residues. Trimming removed 6 bases from V and 2 bases from J; junction bases left unmatched: 7. The CDR3 bases are TGTGCCAGCTCCAATCCGGGACAGCCCTACGAGCAGTACTTC. This encodes CASSNPGQPYEQYF. Supplemented by reference TRBV18 and TRBJ2-7, the full variable domain reads NAGVMQNPRHLVRRRGQEARLRCSPMKGHSHVYWYRQLPEEGLKFMVYLQKENIIDESGMPKERFSAEFPKEGPSILRIQQVVRGDSAAYFCASSNPGQPYEQYFGPGTRLTVT.

Worth noting for this clone: The same CDR3 can be traced to other DNA sequences in this sample. The chain couples TRBV2 to TRBJ2-7; D may be TRBD1 or TRBD2 (5 bases each). Trimming took off 8 bases at V and 0 bases at J, with 14 bases between the two ends. CDR3 size: 14 residues. CDR1 and CDR2 (germline): SNHLY, FYNNEI. The CDR3 reads CASSRDRSSYEQYF. For the CDR3, the DNA is TGTGCCAGCTCCCGGGACCGTTCCTCCTACGAGCAGTACTTC.